This is a list of T cell receptor beta chains from one sample in a study of blood T cell repertoires in COVID-19. The method was immunoSEQ multiplex PCR; TCRdb's version includes in-frame clones alone and lacks a portion of them. The table includes some 150,000 clones, roughly 80% detected once. Sequenced input: peripheral blood. These receptors all stem from a human donor in a cohort sampled during active COVID-19. The conserved cysteine and the conserved F or W are not part of the CDR3 here. Each record gives: V gene, D gene, CDR3 protein. A D gene is named only where the DNA matches it firmly.

TRBV30 TRBD1 AWSGGTGVIRPQH
TRBV11-2 TRBD1 ASSLGGTGSSYEQY
TRBV24-1 TRBD1 ATSDDRVNQPQH
TRBV3-1/TRBV3-2 NA ASSQGRHLNTEAF
TRBV3-1/TRBV3-2 NA ASSRRGGSSYNSPLH
TRBV6-5 NA ASSYSGMGRYEQY
TRBV7-3 TRBD2 ASSFGLAGHTQY
TRBV3-1/TRBV3-2 TRBD1 ASSQWGTEEAF
TRBV27 TRBD2 ASSPTRTSGGEQY
TRBV6-2/TRBV6-3 NA ASSTGQFYGYT
TRBV4-3 TRBD1 ASSLTGGYTEAF
TRBV5-1 NA ASSLGGASNNSPLH
TRBV4-3 TRBD1 ASSQDPRPGQGHGYT
TRBV6-5 TRBD1 ASKLQGIGTEAF
TRBV6-2/TRBV6-3 NA ASSRPSRGVDTEAF
TRBV5-1 NA ASSSERGNTIY
TRBV27 NA ASGGGDIQY
TRBV7-2 TRBD1 ASSLVGTGILYSNQPQH
TRBV10-2 TRBD1 ASSESEGQYYGYT
TRBV6-6 TRBD1 ASSLGQGHQPQH
TRBV7-3 TRBD1 ASSLTGAGYPGQGAKNNSPLH
TRBV2 NA ASSEGRVSGNQPQH
TRBV10-3 TRBD1 AIKETGGNNEQF
TRBV19 NA ASTISGLLNTGELF
TRBV29-1 TRBD2 SVSGVDTGELF
TRBV5-6 TRBD1 ASSAHPRGRGNSNQPQH
TRBV3-1/TRBV3-2 NA ASSQALQGVAGHEQF
TRBV28 NA ASSSRSYGYT
TRBV18 NA ASSPSGTRNQPQH
TRBV7-2 NA ASSPVPAGELF
TRBV6-6 NA ASTTDNQPQH
TRBV19 TRBD2 ASSPGGSYEQY
TRBV6-5 NA ASHGGPYGYT